The clone carrying this TCR beta chain was seen at least ten times. Researchers made TCR beta libraries by using iRepertoire HTBI primers and running Arm-PCR on CDR3 regions. MiXCR, run by TCRdb on the multiplex PCR reads, gives a single entry per CDR3 protein. The data show about 460,000 distinct CDR3 sequences, 13% to 15% seen once. This specimen belongs to a study of regulatory T cells in long-lasting Graves disease. Trimming at V came to 1 base and at J to 10 bases, leaving 8 bases not matched to a gene. Germline-derived CDR1 and CDR2 are SGHTA and FQGTGA. The CDR3 loop spans 15 amino acids. Time point denoted: newly diagnosed GD, antithyroid drugs for less than 3 months. PBMC-extracted RNA yielded the TCR library. Patients all came to the study from an endocrinology department in Xi'an, China. Another study also made use of these data, one on T cells in Graves' hyperthyroidism and ophthalmopathy. As that report states: Separation of ophthalmopathy from stable hyperthyroidism was achieved by a 13 V-J model.

Here the sequenced sample was peripheral blood mononuclear cells (PBMCs), taken at new diagnosis, from a patient treated with antithyroid drugs. V and J are TRBV7-3 and TRBJ2-3; 10 bases map to TRBD2. The receptor comes from a woman in her forties or fifties with Graves disease. The CDR3 spells CASSLIPTSGQSQYF. The CDR3 nucleotides are TGTGCCAGCAGCTTAATTCCGACTAGCGGGCAGTCGCAGTATTTT.